This T cell receptor beta chain was sequenced for a study of blood T cells in healthy people across ages. Sample-barcoded 5' priming and a J-beta primer mix drove a second PCR of 7 to 11 cycles. TCRdb used MiXCR to reprocess the 5' RACE reads, holding one entry per CDR3 protein. Here the sample spans 1.8 million or so distinct CDR3 sequences, about two fifths being singletons. From germline, CDR1 is SQVTM and CDR2 ANQGSEA. V was clipped by 7 bases and J by 3 bases, with 22 bases between them. The CDR3 covers 15 residues. In this sample, this clonotype turned up a few times. The rearrangement links TRBV29-1 to TRBJ2-7; either TRBD1 or TRBD2 may fit D (5 bases each). The receptor's source is a human donor in good health. Specimen: blood. The CDR3 nucleotides read TGCAGCGCTGACCACGGGACGGGAAAATTCTACGAGCAGTACTTC. Translating it yields CSADHGTGKFYEQYF.